These T cell receptor beta chains were read from a single sample in a study of T cells expressing NK-cell markers. TCRdb reprocessed the 5' RACE reads, with one entry per CDR3 protein and no DNA. The data include around 280,000 distinct CDR3 sequences; the top ten clones carry about 0.4%. The specimen was blood T cells: a sorted CD56 or NKG2C T cell subset, CD4+ or CD8+ T cells, or bulk PBMC T cells (not recorded which). The source of these receptors is a man aged 18 to 29 in good health. CDR3s include the opening cysteine and the closing phenylalanine or tryptophan. The order of the fields is J gene, V gene, CDR3 length, CDR3 protein.

j_call: TRBJ1-5; v_call: TRBV6-5; cdr3_length: 14; cdr3_aa: CASSYRSSNQPQHF
j_call: TRBJ2-2; v_call: TRBV6-5; cdr3_length: 15; cdr3_aa: CASSYFPPYTGELFF
j_call: TRBJ2-6; v_call: TRBV12-3/TRBV12-4; cdr3_length: 17; cdr3_aa: CASSLRGRLSGANVLTF
j_call: TRBJ2-2; v_call: TRBV4-3; cdr3_length: 15; cdr3_aa: CASSQEVGGTGELFF
j_call: TRBJ2-2; v_call: TRBV4-1; cdr3_length: 15; cdr3_aa: CASSGADRGYGELFF
j_call: TRBJ2-4; v_call: TRBV24-1; cdr3_length: 14; cdr3_aa: CATSDTLAKNIQYF
j_call: TRBJ2-5; v_call: TRBV20-1; cdr3_length: 16; cdr3_aa: CSADSLWGTFQETQYF
j_call: TRBJ2-1; v_call: TRBV20-1; cdr3_length: 14; cdr3_aa: CSARDQHRYNEQFF
j_call: TRBJ2-7; v_call: TRBV3-1; cdr3_length: 15; cdr3_aa: CASSQDQGGLYEQYF
j_call: TRBJ2-1; v_call: TRBV5-4; cdr3_length: 14; cdr3_aa: CASSLGTGYGEQFF
j_call: TRBJ2-2; v_call: TRBV11-2; cdr3_length: 17; cdr3_aa: CASSLDPIRHGTGELFF
j_call: TRBJ2-1; v_call: TRBV6-5; cdr3_length: 15; cdr3_aa: CASSYRDWATNEQFF
j_call: TRBJ2-3; v_call: TRBV6-5; cdr3_length: 18; cdr3_aa: CASSLRVRSGGTPDTQYF
j_call: TRBJ2-1; v_call: TRBV18; cdr3_length: 13; cdr3_aa: CASSYTGVGEQFF
j_call: TRBJ2-5; v_call: TRBV5-1; cdr3_length: 14; cdr3_aa: CASSLSPTGETQYF
j_call: TRBJ1-2; v_call: TRBV6-1; cdr3_length: 13; cdr3_aa: CASSKGAPYGYTF
j_call: TRBJ2-1; v_call: TRBV20-1; cdr3_length: 18; cdr3_aa: CSANRDRGRRGSYNEQFF
j_call: TRBJ2-1; v_call: TRBV5-1; cdr3_length: 15; cdr3_aa: CASSLVGQGDSEQFF
j_call: TRBJ1-3; v_call: TRBV29-1; cdr3_length: 14; cdr3_aa: CSVLTHRSGNTIYF
j_call: TRBJ2-5; v_call: TRBV10-3; cdr3_length: 17; cdr3_aa: CAISESFTSSVKETQYF
j_call: TRBJ2-7; v_call: TRBV30; cdr3_length: 14; cdr3_aa: CAWRGLAGDFEQYF
j_call: TRBJ2-5; v_call: TRBV5-1; cdr3_length: 14; cdr3_aa: CASSLSNEGETQYF
j_call: TRBJ2-1; v_call: TRBV9; cdr3_length: 14; cdr3_aa: CASREASSYNEQFF
j_call: TRBJ2-3; v_call: TRBV4-1; cdr3_length: 15; cdr3_aa: CASSQDMGSTDTQYF
j_call: TRBJ2-1; v_call: TRBV4-1; cdr3_length: 14; cdr3_aa: CASSFLARFNEQFF
j_call: TRBJ2-3; v_call: TRBV9; cdr3_length: 14; cdr3_aa: CASSAIPSTDTQYF
j_call: TRBJ2-3; v_call: TRBV20-1; cdr3_length: 16; cdr3_aa: CSASSGSTMATDTQYF
j_call: TRBJ2-7; v_call: TRBV6-8; cdr3_length: 12; cdr3_aa: CASSSAGYEQYF
j_call: TRBJ2-3; v_call: TRBV25-1; cdr3_length: 19; cdr3_aa: CASSEWARVAGVREDTQYF
j_call: TRBJ1-1; v_call: TRBV7-2; cdr3_length: 16; cdr3_aa: CASSLAAREKRTEAFF
j_call: TRBJ2-5; v_call: TRBV5-1; cdr3_length: 15; cdr3_aa: CASSLDGQGRKTQYF
j_call: TRBJ2-1; v_call: TRBV12-3/TRBV12-4; cdr3_length: 19; cdr3_aa: CASSLIVTSGVSSYNEQFF
j_call: TRBJ2-3; v_call: TRBV5-1; cdr3_length: 17; cdr3_aa: CASRKRGEPLSTDTQYF
j_call: TRBJ2-2; v_call: TRBV20-1; cdr3_length: 15; cdr3_aa: CSASGLAGSTGELFF
j_call: TRBJ2-1; v_call: TRBV2; cdr3_length: 16; cdr3_aa: CASSDQLAGLGNEQFF
j_call: TRBJ2-4; v_call: TRBV20-1; cdr3_length: 15; cdr3_aa: CSARDLGYRENIQYF
j_call: TRBJ2-7; v_call: TRBV14; cdr3_length: 15; cdr3_aa: CASSPGPGLSYEQYF
j_call: TRBJ2-1; v_call: TRBV11-2; cdr3_length: 17; cdr3_aa: CASSPKPGTDKYNEQFF
j_call: TRBJ1-1; v_call: TRBV29-1; cdr3_length: 13; cdr3_aa: CSSIVGYSTEAFF
j_call: TRBJ1-2; v_call: TRBV6-1; cdr3_length: 13; cdr3_aa: CASRIREDYGYTF
j_call: TRBJ2-2; v_call: TRBV4-1; cdr3_length: 15; cdr3_aa: CASLQTGGATGELFF
j_call: TRBJ2-3; v_call: TRBV7-9; cdr3_length: 18; cdr3_aa: CASSPLAGEARASDTQYF
j_call: TRBJ1-1; v_call: TRBV6-1; cdr3_length: 13; cdr3_aa: CASRDRGDTEAFF
j_call: TRBJ2-5; v_call: TRBV5-1; cdr3_length: 14; cdr3_aa: CASSLVPGPRGQYF
j_call: TRBJ1-1; v_call: TRBV29-1; cdr3_length: 12; cdr3_aa: CSGAPDFAEAFF
j_call: TRBJ2-5; v_call: TRBV6-5; cdr3_length: 14; cdr3_aa: CASSYSTSGETQYF
j_call: TRBJ2-3; v_call: TRBV15; cdr3_length: 16; cdr3_aa: CATSRDQQGITDTQYF
j_call: TRBJ2-1; v_call: TRBV5-1; cdr3_length: 16; cdr3_aa: CASSLRRESRYNEQFF
j_call: TRBJ2-3; v_call: TRBV15; cdr3_length: 14; cdr3_aa: CATSPQDPTDTQYF
j_call: TRBJ1-6; v_call: TRBV7-2; cdr3_length: 14; cdr3_aa: CASSLINRDSPLHF
j_call: TRBJ1-1; v_call: TRBV10-3; cdr3_length: 12; cdr3_aa: CATQGANTEAFF
j_call: TRBJ1-2; v_call: TRBV5-1; cdr3_length: 16; cdr3_aa: CASSLGDGRTLYGYTF